The rows below give T cell receptor beta chains drawn from one sample of a study of HIV-infected patients and healthy controls. One entry per CDR3 protein results from TCRdb running MiXCR on the 5' RACE reads. The table includes several thousand distinct CDR3 sequences, over 7% detected once. The input for sequencing was blood, taken during antiretroviral therapy. The receptors shown here come from an adult with HIV infection. Each CDR3 is given with its conserved first and last residue. Fields, in order: clone size, D gene, J gene, V gene, CDR3 protein, CDR3 DNA. D genes are given only for firm matches. Rows give clone size only sometimes, using once, few, many, or a class for an expanded clone.

size: many; D: TRBD1; J: TRBJ2-5; V: TRBV29-1; CDR3: CSVVSLGQGKETQYF; DNA: TGCAGCGTTGTCTCATTGGGACAGGGTAAAGAGACCCAGTACTTC
size: many; D: NA; J: TRBJ2-1; V: TRBV6-2/TRBV6-3; CDR3: CASRGTIFDNEQFF; DNA: TGTGCCAGCCGTGGTACCATATTTGACAATGAGCAGTTCTTC
size: medium-sized; D: NA; J: TRBJ2-3; V: TRBV4-3; CDR3: CASSQVDRSTDTQYF; DNA: TGCGCCAGCAGCCAAGTAGATCGGTCCACAGATACGCAGTATTTT
size: NA; D: NA; J: TRBJ1-2; V: TRBV4-2; CDR3: CASSQEPGASYGYTF; DNA: TGTGCCAGCAGCCAAGAGCCGGGGGCAAGCTATGGCTACACCTTC
size: medium-sized; D: NA; J: TRBJ1-3; V: TRBV5-1; CDR3: CASSRSPGAVGNTIYF; DNA: TGCGCCAGCAGCAGGAGCCCCGGGGCAGTTGGAAACACCATATATTTT
size: many; D: NA; J: TRBJ1-6; V: TRBV25-1; CDR3: CASSEGVYNSPLHF; DNA: TGTGCCAGCAGTGAAGGAGTCTATAATTCACCCCTCCACTTT
size: many; D: NA; J: TRBJ2-3; V: TRBV12-3/TRBV12-4; CDR3: CASSSLNTQYF; DNA: TGTGCCAGCAGTTCTTTAAATACGCAGTATTTT
size: many; D: NA; J: TRBJ1-2; V: TRBV4-1; CDR3: CASSQGRTNYGYTF; DNA: TGCGCCAGCAGCCAAGGGCGTACTAACTATGGCTACACCTTC
size: medium-sized; D: TRBD2; J: TRBJ2-2; V: TRBV19; CDR3: CASKLAGGPGTGELFF; DNA: TGTGCCAGCAAACTAGCGGGAGGGCCGGGGACCGGGGAGCTGTTTTTT
size: many; D: NA; J: TRBJ2-7; V: TRBV11-2; CDR3: CASSLVTDEQYF; DNA: TGTGCCAGCAGCTTAGTAACGGACGAGCAGTACTTC
size: few; D: NA; J: TRBJ2-1; V: TRBV25-1; CDR3: CASRDYNEQFF; DNA: TGTGCCAGCAGGGACTACAATGAGCAGTTCTTC
size: many; D: NA; J: TRBJ1-1; V: TRBV28; CDR3: CATRTNTEAFF; DNA: TGTGCCACCAGAACGAACACTGAAGCTTTCTTT
size: many; D: TRBD1; J: TRBJ1-5; V: TRBV6-2/TRBV6-3; CDR3: CASRRRDRGVGDQPQHF; DNA: TGTGCCAGCAGGCGGCGGGACAGGGGTGTGGGGGATCAGCCCCAGCATTTT
size: medium-sized; D: NA; J: TRBJ2-1; V: TRBV4-1; CDR3: CASSQDNYNEQFF; DNA: TGCGCCAGCAGCCAAGACAACTACAATGAGCAGTTCTTC
size: few; D: NA; J: TRBJ1-1; V: TRBV30; CDR3: CAWSVVRFSEAFF; DNA: TGTGCCTGGAGTGTGGTACGGTTCAGTGAAGCTTTCTTT
size: medium-sized; D: TRBD2; J: TRBJ2-3; V: TRBV7-6; CDR3: CASSQGTSGGTDTQYF; DNA: TGTGCCAGCAGCCAGGGGACTAGCGGGGGCACAGATACGCAGTATTTT
size: many; D: TRBD1; J: TRBJ1-4; V: TRBV7-9; CDR3: CASSLDRGREKLFF; DNA: TGTGCCAGCAGCTTAGACAGGGGAAGAGAAAAACTGTTTTTT
size: many; D: NA; J: TRBJ1-4; V: TRBV4-1; CDR3: CASSPYRNREKLFF; DNA: TGCGCCAGCAGCCCTTACAGAAACAGGGAAAAACTGTTTTTT
size: medium-sized; D: TRBD1; J: TRBJ1-4; V: TRBV28; CDR3: CASSSTGLSNEKLFF; DNA: TGTGCCAGCAGTTCGACAGGGCTCTCTAATGAAAAACTGTTTTTT
size: medium-sized; D: TRBD1; J: TRBJ2-1; V: TRBV6-2/TRBV6-3; CDR3: CASALAGGGEQFF; DNA: TGTGCCAGCGCCTTGGCAGGGGGCGGGGAGCAGTTCTTC
size: many; D: NA; J: TRBJ2-1; V: TRBV24-1; CDR3: CATSDWAGAPGEQFF; DNA: TGTGCCACCAGTGATTGGGCAGGGGCTCCTGGGGAGCAGTTCTTC
size: many; D: TRBD2; J: TRBJ2-7; V: TRBV13; CDR3: CASSTWGGTSGNYEQYF; DNA: TGTGCCAGCAGCACTTGGGGGGGGACTAGCGGGAATTACGAGCAGTACTTC
size: many; D: TRBD2; J: TRBJ2-1; V: TRBV20-1; CDR3: CSARSSGNNEQFF; DNA: TGCAGTGCTAGGTCTAGCGGGAACAATGAGCAGTTCTTC
size: many; D: NA; J: TRBJ1-1; V: TRBV4-2; CDR3: CASRRDGDTEAFF; DNA: TGTGCCAGCCGTAGGGACGGCGACACTGAAGCTTTCTTT
size: many; D: NA; J: TRBJ1-5; V: TRBV20-1; CDR3: CSANKVSFLNQPQHF; DNA: TGCAGTGCTAACAAGGTATCCTTTTTAAATCAGCCCCAGCATTTT
size: medium-sized; D: NA; J: TRBJ2-3; V: TRBV3-2; CDR3: CASSHDQPGLLIRSTDTQYF; DNA: TGTGCCAGCAGCCATGATCAACCGGGACTATTAATCAGAAGCACAGATACGCAGTATTTT